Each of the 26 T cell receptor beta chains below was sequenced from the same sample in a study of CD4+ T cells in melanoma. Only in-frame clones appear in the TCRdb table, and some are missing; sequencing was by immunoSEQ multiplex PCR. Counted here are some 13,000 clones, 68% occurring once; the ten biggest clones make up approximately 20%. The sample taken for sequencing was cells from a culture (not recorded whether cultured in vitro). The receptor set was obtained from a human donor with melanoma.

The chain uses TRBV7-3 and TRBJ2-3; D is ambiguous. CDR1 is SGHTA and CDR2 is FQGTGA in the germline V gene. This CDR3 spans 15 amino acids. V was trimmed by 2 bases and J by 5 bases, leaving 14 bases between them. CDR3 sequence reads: CASSLSALEVDTQYF. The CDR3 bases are TGTGCCAGCAGCTTATCGGCTTTAGAGGTAGATACGCAGTATTTT.

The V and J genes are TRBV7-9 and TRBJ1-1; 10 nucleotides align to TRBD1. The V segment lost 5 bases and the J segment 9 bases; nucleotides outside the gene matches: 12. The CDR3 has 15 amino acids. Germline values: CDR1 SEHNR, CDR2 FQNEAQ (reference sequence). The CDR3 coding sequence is TGTGCCAGCAGCCCCGGGACAGGGGCGCTTTATCAAGCTTTCTTT. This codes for CASSPGTGALYQAFF.

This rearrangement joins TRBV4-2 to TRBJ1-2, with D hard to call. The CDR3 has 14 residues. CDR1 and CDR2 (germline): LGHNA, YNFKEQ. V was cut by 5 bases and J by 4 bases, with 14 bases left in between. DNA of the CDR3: TGTGCCAGCAGCTTGGCCAGCGGGGTCTATGGCTACACCTTC. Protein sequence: CASSLASGVYGYTF.

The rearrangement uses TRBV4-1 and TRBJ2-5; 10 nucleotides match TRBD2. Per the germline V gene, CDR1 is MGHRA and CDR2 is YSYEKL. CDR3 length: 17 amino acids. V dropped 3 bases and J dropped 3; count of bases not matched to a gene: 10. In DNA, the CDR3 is TGCGCCAGCAGCCACGGGGGGGGACTAGCGCAGAAAGAGACCCAGTACTTC. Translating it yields CASSHGGGLAQKETQYF.

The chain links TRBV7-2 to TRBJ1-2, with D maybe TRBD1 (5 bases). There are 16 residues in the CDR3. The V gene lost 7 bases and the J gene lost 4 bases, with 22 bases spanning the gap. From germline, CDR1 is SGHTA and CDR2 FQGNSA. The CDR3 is CASTFFGGSSSYGYTF. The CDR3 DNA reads TGTGCCAGCACCTTTTTCGGGGGGAGTTCTAGCTATGGCTACACCTTC.

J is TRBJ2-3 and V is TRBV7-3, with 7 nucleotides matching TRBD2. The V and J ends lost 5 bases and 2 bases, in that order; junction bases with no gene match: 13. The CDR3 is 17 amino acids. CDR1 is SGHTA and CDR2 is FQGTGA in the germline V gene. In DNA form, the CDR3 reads TGTGCCAGCAGCCTCGAAGGAGGCGGGGGAGCCACAGATACGCAGTATTTT. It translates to CASSLEGGGGATDTQYF.

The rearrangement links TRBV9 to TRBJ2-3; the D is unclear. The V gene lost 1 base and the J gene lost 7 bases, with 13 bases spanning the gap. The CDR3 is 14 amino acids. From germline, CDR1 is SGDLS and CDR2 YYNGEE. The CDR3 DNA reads TGTGCCAGCAGCGTAAACAGTGTCTCCTATACGCAGTATTTT. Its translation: CASSVNSVSYTQYF.

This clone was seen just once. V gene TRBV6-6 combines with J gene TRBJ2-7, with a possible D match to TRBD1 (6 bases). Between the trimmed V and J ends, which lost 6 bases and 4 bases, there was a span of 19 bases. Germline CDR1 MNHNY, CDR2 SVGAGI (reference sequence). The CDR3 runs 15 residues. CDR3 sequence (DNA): TGTGCCAGCAGCACGACAGGACGCCAACCTTACGAGCAGTACTTC. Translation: CASSTTGRQPYEQYF.

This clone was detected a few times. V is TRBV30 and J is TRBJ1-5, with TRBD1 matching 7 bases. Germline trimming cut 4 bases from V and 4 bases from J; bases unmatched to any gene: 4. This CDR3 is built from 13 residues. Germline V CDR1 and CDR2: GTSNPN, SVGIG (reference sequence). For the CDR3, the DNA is TGTGCCTGGAACAGGGGAGGGAATCAGCCCCAGCATTTT. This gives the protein CAWNRGGNQPQHF. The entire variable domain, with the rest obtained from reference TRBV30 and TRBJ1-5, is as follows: SQTIHQWPATLVQPVGSPLSLECTVEGTSNPNLYWYRQAAGRGLQLLFYSVGIGQISSEVPQNLSASRPQDRQFILSSKKLLLSDSGFYLCAWNRGGNQPQHFGDGTRLSIL.

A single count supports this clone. The CDR3 reads CASSWTGQGGKNTEAFF. CDR3 sequence (DNA): TGTGCCAGCAGCTGGACGGGACAGGGGGGAAAGAACACTGAAGCTTTCTTT. The chain couples TRBV5-5 to TRBJ1-1; 11 bases are a match to TRBD1. Germline CDR1 and CDR2: SGHKS and YYEKEE (reference sequence). The CDR3 has 17 amino acids. With V trimmed by 3 bases and J by 1 base, 8 bases remained unmatched. Full variable domain (rest looked up from reference TRBV5-5 and TRBJ1-1): DAGVTQSPTHLIKTRGQQVTLRCSPISGHKSVSWYQQVLGQGPQFIFQYYEKEERGRGNFPDRFSARQFPNYSSELNVNALLLGDSALYLCASSWTGQGGKNTEAFFGQGTRLTVV.

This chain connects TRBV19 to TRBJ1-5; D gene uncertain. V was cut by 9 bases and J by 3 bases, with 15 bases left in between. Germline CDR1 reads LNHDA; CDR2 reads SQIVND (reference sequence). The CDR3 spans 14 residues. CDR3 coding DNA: TGTGCCAGCTGCCGGGCCACGGACAATCAGCCCCAGCATTTT. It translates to CASCRATDNQPQHF.

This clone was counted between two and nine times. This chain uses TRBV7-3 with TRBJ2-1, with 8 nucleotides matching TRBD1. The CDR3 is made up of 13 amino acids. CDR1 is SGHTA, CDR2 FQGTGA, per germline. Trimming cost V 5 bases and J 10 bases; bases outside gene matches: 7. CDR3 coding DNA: TGTGCCAGCAGCCGATCACAGGGGGGCGAGCAGTTCTTC. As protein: CASSRSQGGEQFF.

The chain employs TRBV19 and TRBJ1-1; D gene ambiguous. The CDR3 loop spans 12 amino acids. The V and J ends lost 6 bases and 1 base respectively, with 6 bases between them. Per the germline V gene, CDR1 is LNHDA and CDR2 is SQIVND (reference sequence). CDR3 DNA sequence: TGTGCCAGTAGAACAACGAACACTGAAGCTTTCTTT. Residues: CASRTTNTEAFF.

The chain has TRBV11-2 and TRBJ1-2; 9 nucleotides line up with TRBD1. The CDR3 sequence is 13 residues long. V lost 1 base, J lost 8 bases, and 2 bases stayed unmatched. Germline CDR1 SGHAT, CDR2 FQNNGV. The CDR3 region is CASSLGTGEGYTF. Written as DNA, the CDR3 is TGTGCCAGCAGCTTAGGGACAGGGGAGGGCTACACCTTC.

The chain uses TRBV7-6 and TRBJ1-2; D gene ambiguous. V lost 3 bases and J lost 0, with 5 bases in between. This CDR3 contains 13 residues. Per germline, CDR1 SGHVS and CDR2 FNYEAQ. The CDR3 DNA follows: TGTGCCAGCAGCTTTTTGGCTAACTATGGCTACACCTTC. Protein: CASSFLANYGYTF.

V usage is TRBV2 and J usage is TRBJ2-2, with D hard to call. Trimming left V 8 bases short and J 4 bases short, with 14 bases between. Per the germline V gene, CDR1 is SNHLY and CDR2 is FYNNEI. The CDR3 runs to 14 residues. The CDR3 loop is CASLKSQGTGELFF. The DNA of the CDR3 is TGTGCCAGCTTGAAGTCCCAAGGCACCGGGGAGCTGTTTTTT. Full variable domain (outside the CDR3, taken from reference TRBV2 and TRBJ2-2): EPEVTQTPSHQVTQMGQEVILRCVPISNHLYFYWYRQILGQKVEFLVSFYNNEISEKSEIFDDQFSVERPDGSNFTLKIRSTKLEDSAMYFCASLKSQGTGELFFGEGSRLTVL.

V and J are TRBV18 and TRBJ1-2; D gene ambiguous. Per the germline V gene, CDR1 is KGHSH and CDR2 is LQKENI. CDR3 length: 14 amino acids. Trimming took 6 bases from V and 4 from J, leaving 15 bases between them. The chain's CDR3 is CASSSESGAYGYTF. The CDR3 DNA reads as TGTGCCAGCTCGTCAGAGAGTGGCGCCTATGGCTACACCTTC.

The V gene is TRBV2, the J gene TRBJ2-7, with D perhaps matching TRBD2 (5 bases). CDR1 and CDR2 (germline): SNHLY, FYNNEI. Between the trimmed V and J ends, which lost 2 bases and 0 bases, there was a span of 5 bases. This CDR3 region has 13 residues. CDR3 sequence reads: CASSERGSYEQYF. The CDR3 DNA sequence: TGTGCCAGCAGTGAACGGGGCTCCTACGAGCAGTACTTC.

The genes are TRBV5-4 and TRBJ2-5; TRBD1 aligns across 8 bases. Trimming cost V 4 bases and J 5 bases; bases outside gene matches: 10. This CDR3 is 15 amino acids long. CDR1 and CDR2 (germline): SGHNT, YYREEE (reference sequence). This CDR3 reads CASSLQGGTGETQYF. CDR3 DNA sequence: TGTGCCAGCAGCCTACAGGGGGGAACCGGGGAGACCCAGTACTTC.

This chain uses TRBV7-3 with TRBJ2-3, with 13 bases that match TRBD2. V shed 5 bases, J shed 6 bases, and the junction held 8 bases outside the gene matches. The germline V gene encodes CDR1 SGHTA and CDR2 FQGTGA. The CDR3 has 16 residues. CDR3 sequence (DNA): TGTGCCAGCAGCCGCACTAGCGGGGGGGCCTGGGATACGCAGTATTTT. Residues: CASSRTSGGAWDTQYF.

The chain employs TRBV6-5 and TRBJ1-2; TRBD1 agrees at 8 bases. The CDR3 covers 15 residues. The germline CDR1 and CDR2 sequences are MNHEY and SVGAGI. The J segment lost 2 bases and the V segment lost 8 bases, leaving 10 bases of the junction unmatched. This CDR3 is CASGPTGVRNYGYTF. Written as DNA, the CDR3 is TGTGCCAGCGGACCGACAGGGGTACGGAACTATGGCTACACCTTC.

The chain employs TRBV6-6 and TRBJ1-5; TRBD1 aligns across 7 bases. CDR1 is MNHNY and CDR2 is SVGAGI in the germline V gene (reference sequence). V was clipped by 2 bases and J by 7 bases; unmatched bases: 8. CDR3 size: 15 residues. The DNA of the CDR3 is TGTGCCAGCAGTTACCCCACAGGGGTGATCCAGCCCCAGCATTTT. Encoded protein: CASSYPTGVIQPQHF.

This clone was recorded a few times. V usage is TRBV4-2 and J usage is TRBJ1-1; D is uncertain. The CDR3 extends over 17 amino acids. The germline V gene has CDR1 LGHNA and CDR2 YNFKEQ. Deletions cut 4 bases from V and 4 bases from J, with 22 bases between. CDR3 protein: CASSRPGSASGGTEAFF. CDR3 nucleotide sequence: TGTGCCAGCAGCCGCCCGGGGAGCGCCTCGGGAGGCACTGAAGCTTTCTTT.

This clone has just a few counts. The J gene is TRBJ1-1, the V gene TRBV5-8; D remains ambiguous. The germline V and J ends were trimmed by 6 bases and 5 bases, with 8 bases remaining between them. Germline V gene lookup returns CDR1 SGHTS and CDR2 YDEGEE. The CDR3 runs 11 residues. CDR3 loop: CASKRRTEAFF. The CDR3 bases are TGTGCCAGCAAAAGGAGGACTGAAGCTTTCTTT.

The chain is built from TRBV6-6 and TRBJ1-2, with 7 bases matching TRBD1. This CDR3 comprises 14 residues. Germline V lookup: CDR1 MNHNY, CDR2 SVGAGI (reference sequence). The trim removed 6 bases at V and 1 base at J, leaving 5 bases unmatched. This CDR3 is CASRQRDSNYGYTF. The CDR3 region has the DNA TGTGCCAGCAGGCAACGGGACAGTAACTATGGCTACACCTTC.

CDR3 sequence reads: CASSQDTQRNYGYTF. The CDR3 region has the DNA TGCGCCAGCAGCCAAGACACACAGAGAAACTATGGCTACACCTTC. This chain links TRBV4-1 with TRBJ1-2; D is ambiguous. Germline lookup yields CDR1 MGHRA and CDR2 YSYEKL. The CDR3 covers 15 residues. Trimming removed 0 bases at V and 2 bases at J, with 10 bases between.